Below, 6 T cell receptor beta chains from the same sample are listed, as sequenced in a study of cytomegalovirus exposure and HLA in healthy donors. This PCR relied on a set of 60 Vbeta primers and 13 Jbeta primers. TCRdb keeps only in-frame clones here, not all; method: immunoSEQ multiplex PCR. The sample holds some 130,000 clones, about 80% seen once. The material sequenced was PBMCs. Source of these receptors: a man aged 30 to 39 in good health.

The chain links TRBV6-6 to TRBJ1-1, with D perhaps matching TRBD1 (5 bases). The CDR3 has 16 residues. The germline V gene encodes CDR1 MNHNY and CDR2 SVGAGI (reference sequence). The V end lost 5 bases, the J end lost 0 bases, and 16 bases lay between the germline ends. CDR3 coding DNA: TGTGCCAGCAGTAACGAGGCGGCAGGGTTGAACACTGAAGCTTTCTTT. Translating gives CASSNEAAGLNTEAFF.

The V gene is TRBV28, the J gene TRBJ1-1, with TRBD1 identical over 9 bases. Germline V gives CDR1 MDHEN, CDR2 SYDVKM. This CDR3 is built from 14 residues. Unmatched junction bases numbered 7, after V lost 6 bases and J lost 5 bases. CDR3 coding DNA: TGTGCCAGCAGCATGGGACAGGGCGGGACTGAAGCTTTCTTT. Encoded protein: CASSMGQGGTEAFF.

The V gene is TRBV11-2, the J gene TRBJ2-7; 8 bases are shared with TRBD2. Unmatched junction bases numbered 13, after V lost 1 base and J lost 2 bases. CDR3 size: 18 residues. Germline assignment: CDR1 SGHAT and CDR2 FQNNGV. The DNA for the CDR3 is TGTGCCAGCAGCTTAGGGCCCGGGGGGGCCCTCCAGACCTACGAGCAGTACTTC. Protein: CASSLGPGGALQTYEQYF. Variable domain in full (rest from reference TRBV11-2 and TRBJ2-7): EAGVAQSPRYKIIEKRQSVAFWCNPISGHATLYWYQQILGQGPKLLIQFQNNGVVDDSQLPKDRFSAERLKGVDSTLKIQPAKLEDSAVYLCASSLGPGGALQTYEQYFGPGTRLTVT.

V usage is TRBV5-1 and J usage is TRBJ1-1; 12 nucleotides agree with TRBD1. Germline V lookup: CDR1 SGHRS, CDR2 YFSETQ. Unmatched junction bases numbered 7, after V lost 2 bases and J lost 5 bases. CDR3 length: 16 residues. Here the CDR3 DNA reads TGCGCCAGCAGCTTACCGGGACAGGGGGCAGTGACTGAAGCTTTCTTT. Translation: CASSLPGQGAVTEAFF.

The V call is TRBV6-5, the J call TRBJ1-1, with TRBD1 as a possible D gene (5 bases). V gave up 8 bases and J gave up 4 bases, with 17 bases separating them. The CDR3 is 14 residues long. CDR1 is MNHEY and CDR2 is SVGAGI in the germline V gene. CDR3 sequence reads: CASGRQGGLTEAFF. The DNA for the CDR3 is TGTGCCAGCGGAAGGCAGGGAGGTCTCACTGAAGCTTTCTTT.

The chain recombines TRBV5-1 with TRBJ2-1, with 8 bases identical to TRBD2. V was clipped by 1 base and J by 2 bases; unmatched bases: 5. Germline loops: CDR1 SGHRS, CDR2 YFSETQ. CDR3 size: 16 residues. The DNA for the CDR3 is TGCGCCAGCAGCTTGACTCTAGCGGGCACCTACAATGAGCAGTTCTTC. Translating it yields CASSLTLAGTYNEQFF.